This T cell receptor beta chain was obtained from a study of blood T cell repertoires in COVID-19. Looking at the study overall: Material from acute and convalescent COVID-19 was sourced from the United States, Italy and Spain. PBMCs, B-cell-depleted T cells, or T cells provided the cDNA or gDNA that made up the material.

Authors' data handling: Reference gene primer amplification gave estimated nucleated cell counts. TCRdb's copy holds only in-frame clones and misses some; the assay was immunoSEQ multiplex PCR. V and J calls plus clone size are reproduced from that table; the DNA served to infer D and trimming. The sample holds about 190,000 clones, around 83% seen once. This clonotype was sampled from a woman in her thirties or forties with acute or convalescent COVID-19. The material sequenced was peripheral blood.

For the CDR3, the DNA is TGTGCCACAGACAGGGACCGCCTCCGGGTGACCTTC. This codes for CATDRDRLRVTF. The rearrangement joins TRBV5-4 to TRBJ1-2; 7 nucleotides agree with TRBD1. CDR3 length: 12 amino acids. The V gene end was trimmed by 9 bases and the J gene end by 14 bases; junction bases not matched to a gene: 16. Germline CDR1 reads SGHNT; CDR2 reads YYREEE (reference sequence).